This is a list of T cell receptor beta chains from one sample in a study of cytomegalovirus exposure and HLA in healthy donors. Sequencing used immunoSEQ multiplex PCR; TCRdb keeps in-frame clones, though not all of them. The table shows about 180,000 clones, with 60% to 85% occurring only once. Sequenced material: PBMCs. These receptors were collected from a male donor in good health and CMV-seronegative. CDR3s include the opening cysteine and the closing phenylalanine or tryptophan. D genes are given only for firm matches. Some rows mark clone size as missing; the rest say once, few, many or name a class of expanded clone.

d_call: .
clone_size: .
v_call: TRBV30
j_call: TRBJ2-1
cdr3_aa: CAWSWGDEQFF
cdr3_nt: TGTGCCTGGAGTTGGGGGGATGAGCAGTTCTTC

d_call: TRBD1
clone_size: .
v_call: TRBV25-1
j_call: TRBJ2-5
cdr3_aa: CASSAGTGKTQYF
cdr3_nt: TGTGCCAGCAGTGCGGGGACAGGGAAAACCCAGTACTTC

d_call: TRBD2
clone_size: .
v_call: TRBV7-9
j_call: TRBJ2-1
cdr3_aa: CASSLVALAGTEQFF
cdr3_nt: TGTGCCAGCAGCTTAGTGGCACTAGCGGGAACTGAGCAGTTCTTC

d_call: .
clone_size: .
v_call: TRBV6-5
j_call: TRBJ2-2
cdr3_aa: CASRDSNTGELFF
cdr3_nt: TGTGCCAGCAGGGACTCGAACACCGGGGAGCTGTTTTTT

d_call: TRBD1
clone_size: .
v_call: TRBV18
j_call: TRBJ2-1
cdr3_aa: CASSRSTGGNYNEQFF
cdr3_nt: TGTGCCAGCTCACGTTCGACAGGGGGTAACTACAATGAGCAGTTCTTC

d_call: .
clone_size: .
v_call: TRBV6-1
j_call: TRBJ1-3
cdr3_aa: CASNGQIGDGNTIYF
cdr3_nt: TGTGCCAGCAATGGACAGATAGGGGATGGAAACACCATATATTTT

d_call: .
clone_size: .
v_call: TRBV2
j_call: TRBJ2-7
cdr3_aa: CASTGGANYEQYF
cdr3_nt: TGTGCCAGCACCGGGGGAGCGAACTACGAGCAGTACTTC

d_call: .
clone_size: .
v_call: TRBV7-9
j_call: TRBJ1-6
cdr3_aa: CSSSLESSYNSPLHF
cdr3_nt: TGTTCCAGCAGCCTCGAGAGCTCCTATAATTCACCCCTCCACTTT

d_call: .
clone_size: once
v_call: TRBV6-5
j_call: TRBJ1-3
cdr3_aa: CASSYSRVSGNTIYF
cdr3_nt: TGTGCCAGCAGTTACTCTCGGGTCTCTGGAAACACCATATATTTT

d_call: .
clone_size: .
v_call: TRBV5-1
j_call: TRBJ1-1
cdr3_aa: CASSLGQVWSWAFF
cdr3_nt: TGCGCCAGCAGCTTGGGACAGGTCTGGTCGTGGGCTTTCTTT

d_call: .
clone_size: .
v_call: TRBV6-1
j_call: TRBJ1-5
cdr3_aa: CASSLAGYNQPQHF
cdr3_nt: TGTGCCAGCAGTTTAGCAGGGTACAATCAGCCCCAGCATTTT

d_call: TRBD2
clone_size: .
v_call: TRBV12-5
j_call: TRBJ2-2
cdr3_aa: CASGSIAGGDGELFF
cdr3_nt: TGTGCTAGTGGTTCTATAGCGGGAGGGGACGGGGAGCTGTTTTTT

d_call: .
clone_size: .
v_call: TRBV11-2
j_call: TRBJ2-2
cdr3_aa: CASSFNPRTLGELFF
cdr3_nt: TGTGCCAGCAGCTTTAATCCCCGAACATTGGGGGAGCTGTTTTTT

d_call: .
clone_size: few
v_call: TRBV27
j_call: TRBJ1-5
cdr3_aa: CASSLFSGYGNQPQHF
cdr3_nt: TGTGCCAGCAGTTTATTTTCAGGGTATGGCAATCAGCCCCAGCATTTT

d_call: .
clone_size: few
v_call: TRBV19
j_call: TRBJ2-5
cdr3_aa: CASSIRETQYF
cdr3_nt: TGTGCCAGTAGTATTAGAGAGACCCAGTACTTC

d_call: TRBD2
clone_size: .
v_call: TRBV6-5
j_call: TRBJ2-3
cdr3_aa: CASSYGTSGTDTQYF
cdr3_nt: TGTGCCAGCAGTTACGGGACTAGCGGCACAGATACGCAGTATTTT

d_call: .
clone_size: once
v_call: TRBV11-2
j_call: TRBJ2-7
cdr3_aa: CASSLAHNLEQYF
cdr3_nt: TGTGCCAGCAGCTTAGCTCACAATTTGGAGCAGTACTTC

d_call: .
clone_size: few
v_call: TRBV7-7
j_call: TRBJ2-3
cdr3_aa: CASSPVVATDTQYF
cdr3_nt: TGTGCCAGCAGTCCTGTAGTTGCAACAGATACGCAGTATTTT